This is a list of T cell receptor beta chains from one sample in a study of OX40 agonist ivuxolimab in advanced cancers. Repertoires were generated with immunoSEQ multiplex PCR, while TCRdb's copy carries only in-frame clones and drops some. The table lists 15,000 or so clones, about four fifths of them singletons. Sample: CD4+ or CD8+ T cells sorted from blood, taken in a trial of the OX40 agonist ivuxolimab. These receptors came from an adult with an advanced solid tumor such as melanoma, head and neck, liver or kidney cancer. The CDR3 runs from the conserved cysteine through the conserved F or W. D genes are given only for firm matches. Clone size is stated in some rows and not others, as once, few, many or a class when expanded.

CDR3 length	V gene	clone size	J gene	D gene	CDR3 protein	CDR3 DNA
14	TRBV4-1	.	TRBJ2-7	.	CASSQDRGHDEQYF	TGCGCCAGCAGCCAAGACAGGGGACATGACGAGCAGTACTTC
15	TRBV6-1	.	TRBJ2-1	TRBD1	CASRAGTGESNEQFF	TGTGCCAGCAGGGCCGGGACAGGGGAGAGCAATGAGCAGTTCTTC
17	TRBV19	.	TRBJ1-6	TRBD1	CASSMRDRELGNSPLHF	TGTGCCAGTAGTATGCGGGACAGGGAATTGGGTAATTCACCCCTCCACTTT
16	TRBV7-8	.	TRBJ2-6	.	CASSIRGPSGANVLTF	TGTGCCAGCAGTATTCGGGGACCCTCTGGGGCCAACGTCCTGACTTTC
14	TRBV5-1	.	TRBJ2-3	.	CASSPGRGTDTQYF	TGCGCCAGCAGCCCGGGACGGGGCACAGATACGCAGTATTTT
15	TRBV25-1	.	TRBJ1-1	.	CASSVDGGENTEAFF	TGTGCCAGCAGCGTTGACGGGGGCGAGAACACTGAAGCTTTCTTT
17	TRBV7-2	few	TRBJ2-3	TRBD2	CASSSSLAGAVTDTQYF	TGTGCCAGCAGCTCGTCCCTAGCGGGGGCCGTCACAGATACGCAGTATTTT
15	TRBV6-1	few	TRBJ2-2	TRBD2	CATRGLAGDTGELFF	TGTGCCACCCGGGGACTAGCGGGGGACACCGGGGAGCTGTTTTTT
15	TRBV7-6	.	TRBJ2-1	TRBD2	CASSLYSGENNEQFF	TGTGCCAGCAGCTTATATAGCGGGGAAAACAATGAGCAGTTCTTC
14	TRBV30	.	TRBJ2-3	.	CAWSAGRGADTQYF	TGTGCCTGGAGTGCTGGCAGGGGTGCAGATACGCAGTATTTT
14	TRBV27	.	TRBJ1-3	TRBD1	CASRNIGQGDTIYF	TGTGCCAGCAGAAACATAGGGCAGGGGGACACCATATATTTT
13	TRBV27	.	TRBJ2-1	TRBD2	CASSSGGRNEQFF	TGTGCCAGCAGTTCGGGGGGGAGGAATGAGCAGTTCTTC